The clone carrying this T cell receptor (beta chain) was recorded a few times. Germline lookup yields CDR1 SEHNR and CDR2 FQNEAQ (reference sequence). The CDR3 length is 13 residues. Trimming shortened V by 1 base and J by 8 bases, and 11 bases separated the two germline ends. The data derive from a study of shared clonotypes between healthy human individuals. Naive CD8 cells comprised CD45RO-negative, CCR7-positively selected cells, excluding terminally differentiated effector memory CD45RA+ cells. Execution of the assay was at deep level. Sequencing used immunoSEQ multiplex PCR; TCRdb keeps in-frame clones, though not all of them. The sample shows fewer than 800,000 clones, 92% of them seen only once.

The V gene is TRBV7-9, the J gene TRBJ1-2, with D unclear. Sequencing was done on a sample of naive CD8+ T cells sorted from blood. The receptor's source is a young man in good health. CDR3 DNA: TGTGCCAGCAGCTTAGTAGTCCAGCGGGGCTACACCTTC. This translates into CASSLVVQRGYTF.